Detailed here is one T cell receptor beta chain. These data belong to a study of OX40 agonist ivuxolimab in advanced cancers. Study summary: The study gave patients intravenous ivuxolimab at 0.01 to 10 mg/kg every 2 weeks.

V gave up 2 bases and J gave up 2 bases; unmatched junction bases: 7. Germline-derived CDR1 and CDR2 are LGHNA and YNFKEQ. The CDR3 has 17 residues. Profiled with immunoSEQ multiplex PCR; TCRdb holds only in-frame clones, not every one. The data show approximately 100,000 clones, with about 85% seen just once and 3.5% to 4.5% held by the top ten. The rearrangement joins TRBV4-2 to TRBJ2-7; 12 bases align to TRBD2. The sample was CD4+ or CD8+ T cells sorted from blood, taken in a trial of the OX40 agonist ivuxolimab. The sequence was collected from an adult with an advanced solid tumor such as melanoma, head and neck, liver or kidney cancer. Here the CDR3 reads CASSQRGGLAGTYEQYF. For the CDR3, the DNA is TGTGCCAGCAGCCAAAGGGGTGGACTAGCGGGAACCTACGAGCAGTACTTC.